The 14 T cell receptor beta chains listed next were all sequenced from one sample in a study of CD8+ T cells in alopecia areata. Extraction and reverse transcription of RNA yielded cDNA as the sequencing template. Using immunoSEQ multiplex PCR, the repertoire was profiled, and TCRdb retains in-frame clones only, with some absent. The sample contains under 150,000 clones, 40% to 55% of which appear only once. The sample consisted of NKG2D-low CD8+ T cells sorted from blood. These receptors originate from a human donor with alopecia areata.

The rearrangement links TRBV18 to TRBJ1-1; no clear D. Between the trimmed V and J ends, which lost 6 bases and 3 bases, there was a span of 8 bases. CDR1 and CDR2 from the germline V gene are KGHSH and LQKENI. This CDR3 comprises 12 residues. CDR3 protein: CASSSMDTEAFF. CDR3 sequence (DNA): TGTGCCAGCTCCTCGATGGACACTGAAGCTTTCTTT.

The rearrangement joins TRBV5-1 to TRBJ2-1, with D uncertain. This CDR3 region has 12 residues. Germline V gene lookup returns CDR1 SGHRS and CDR2 YFSETQ. Trimming pared 4 bases from V and 5 bases from J, leaving 7 bases between. The CDR3 loop reads CASSGENNEQFF. CDR3 bases: TGCGCCAGCAGCGGGGAAAACAATGAGCAGTTCTTC.

This clone was seen more than once but under ten times. The chain employs TRBV14 and TRBJ2-7; a weak D match, TRBD1 (7 bases). Germline values: CDR1 SGHDN, CDR2 FVKESK. V was cut by 4 bases and J by 11 bases, with 15 bases left in between. This CDR3 spans 12 amino acids. The CDR3: CASSPAQGEEYF. The CDR3 coding sequence is TGTGCCAGCAGCCCAGCCCAGGGGGAGGAGTACTTC.

The chain couples TRBV28 to TRBJ1-1, with a tentative D call TRBD1 (6 bases). The germline V gene encodes CDR1 MDHEN and CDR2 SYDVKM. V shed 4 bases and J shed 8 bases, with 8 bases lying between them. The CDR3 is 11 amino acids. CDR3 nucleotide sequence: TGTGCCAGCAGTTCGGGACAAGAAGCTTTCTTT. Translation gives CASSSGQEAFF.

About this clone: The same CDR3 also results from other DNA sequences found in this sample. The V call is TRBV7-2, the J call TRBJ2-2, with D unresolved. This CDR3 comprises 11 residues. Trimming removed 5 bases at V and 5 bases at J, with 3 bases between. Germline V gives CDR1 SGHTA, CDR2 FQGNSA. DNA for the CDR3: TGTGCCAGCAGCCAGACCGGGGAGCTGTTTTTT. Residues: CASSQTGELFF.

The V and J genes are TRBV29-1 and TRBJ2-5; D might be TRBD1 (6 bases). This CDR3 contains 12 residues. Trimming stripped 7 bases from V and 5 bases from J, with 14 bases between. The germline gives CDR1 SQVTM, CDR2 ANQGSEA. For the CDR3, the DNA is TGCAGCGCTGAGGGGGTCCAGGAGACCCAGTACTTC. Its translation is CSAEGVQETQYF. Combining the CDR3 with reference TRBV29-1 and TRBJ2-5 gives the whole variable domain SAVISQKPSRDICQRGTSLTIQCQVDSQVTMMFWYRQQPGQSLTLIATANQGSEATYESGFVIDKFPISRPNLTFSTLTVSNMSPEDSSIYLCSAEGVQETQYFGPGTRLLVL.

This clone appeared a few times. This chain links TRBV7-9 with TRBJ1-6; weak D call: TRBD1 (5 bases). The CDR3 totals 17 residues. CDR1 and CDR2 (germline): SEHNR, FQNEAQ (reference sequence). V shed 4 bases and J shed 0 bases, with 13 bases lying between them. In nucleotides, the CDR3 is TGTGCCAGCAGCTCGGGACTCCTGAGCTCCTATAATTCACCCCTCCACTTT. Translated, it gives CASSSGLLSSYNSPLHF.

This clone was seen a handful of times. The chain carries TRBV29-1 and TRBJ2-7, with a tentative D call TRBD2 (6 bases). The length of the CDR3 is 11 residues. Per germline, CDR1 SQVTM and CDR2 ANQGSEA. Trimming shortened V by 2 bases and J by 9 bases, and 11 bases separated the two germline ends. CDR3 protein: CSVELRGLQYF. The CDR3 coding sequence is TGCAGCGTTGAATTGCGGGGTTTGCAGTACTTC.

This clone has a single count. V is TRBV7-2 and J is TRBJ2-2; 15 nucleotides match TRBD2. The CDR3 extends over 18 amino acids. The ends lost 3 bases at V and 4 bases at J; junction bases unmatched: 6. The germline V gene has CDR1 SGHTA and CDR2 FQGNSA. CDR3: CASSLTGTSGRSTGELFF. In DNA, the CDR3 is TGTGCCAGCAGCTTGACCGGGACTAGCGGGAGGTCCACCGGGGAGCTGTTTTTT. The entire variable domain, with the rest obtained from reference TRBV7-2 and TRBJ2-2, is as follows: GAGVSQSPSNKVTEKGKDVELRCDPISGHTALYWYRQSLGQGLEFLIYFQGNSAPDKSGLPSDRFSAERTGGSVSTLTIQRTQQEDSAVYLCASSLTGTSGRSTGELFFGEGSRLTVL.

The rearrangement links TRBV27 to TRBJ2-3; maybe TRBD2 (5 bases). The CDR3 runs to 14 residues. Germline V CDR1 and CDR2: MNHEY, SMNVEV (reference sequence). The V gene lost 4 bases and the J gene lost 3 bases, with 11 bases spanning the gap. CDR3 residues: CASSWGSGTDTQYF. In DNA, the CDR3 is TGTGCCAGCAGTTGGGGTTCGGGGACAGATACGCAGTATTTT.

The chain couples TRBV29-1 to TRBJ2-3; 14 nucleotides agree with TRBD2. This CDR3 comprises 18 residues. After removal of 4 bases from V and 0 bases from J, the junction contained 9 bases not matched to a gene. Germline loops: CDR1 SQVTM, CDR2 ANQGSEA. DNA for the CDR3: TGCAGCGTTGCCAATGGGACTAGCGGGAGAGACAGCACAGATACGCAGTATTTT. The encoded protein is CSVANGTSGRDSTDTQYF.

This clone came up a few times. The chain links TRBV29-1 to TRBJ1-1; the match to TRBD1 covers 7 bases. V lost 4 bases to trimming and J lost 8 bases; unmatched junction nucleotides: 1. The CDR3 length is 10 residues. In germline, CDR1 is SQVTM, CDR2 ANQGSEA. CDR3 region: CSVGGQEAFF. The CDR3 region has the DNA TGCAGCGTTGGGGGACAGGAAGCTTTCTTT.

This clone came up once. V is TRBV29-1 and J is TRBJ2-3; 7 bases agree with TRBD1. The length of the CDR3 is 17 residues. CDR1 and CDR2 from the germline V gene are SQVTM and ANQGSEA. V lost 3 bases and J lost 0; bases outside the gene matches: 12. This chain's CDR3 is CSVDSDRITLSTDTQYF. The CDR3 DNA reads TGCAGCGTTGATTCGGACAGGATAACCCTTAGCACAGATACGCAGTATTTT.

The rearrangement uses TRBV4-3 and TRBJ2-7; D remains ambiguous. V was trimmed by 1 base and J by 5 bases, leaving 12 bases between them. Germline V gene sequence: CDR1 LGHNA, CDR2 YSLEER. CDR3 length: 14 residues. In DNA, the CDR3 is TGCGCCAGCAGCCAAGTCCACGATGGGGACGAGCAGTACTTC. Encoded protein: CASSQVHDGDEQYF.